This T cell receptor beta chain was captured by sequencing in a study of blood T cell repertoires in COVID-19. Study at large: The study drew acute and convalescent COVID-19 samples from the United States, Italy and Spain. T cells, B-cell-depleted T cells, or PBMCs provided the cDNA or gDNA that served as material.

Germline CDR1 and CDR2: MNHEY and SMNVEV (reference sequence). V was clipped by 5 bases and J by 7 bases, with 15 bases between them. The CDR3 is 14 residues long. Study processing details: By means of reference gene primer amplification, nucleated cell counts were estimated. Profiling relied on immunoSEQ multiplex PCR, and the TCRdb table lists in-frame clones only, not all of them. V and J calls and clone size are given by that table; D and trimming were obtained from the DNA. The data hold roughly 50,000 clones, with 75% to 95% observed a single time. The sequenced material came from peripheral blood. The V gene is TRBV27, the J gene TRBJ2-4; maybe TRBD1 (5 bases). The sequence was collected from a man aged 70 or older with acute or convalescent COVID-19. CDR3 DNA sequence: TGTGCCAGCAGTCCTACGGTGACAGCCAACATTCAGTACTTC. It is translated as CASSPTVTANIQYF.